Shown below are 4 T cell receptor beta chains from a single sample sequenced in a study of blood T cells in healthy people across ages. The authors ran a second PCR of roughly 7 to 11 cycles using a sample-barcoded 5' primer and a J-beta primer mix. Each CDR3 protein is one row after TCRdb ran MiXCR on the 5' RACE reads. The sample holds hundreds of thousands of distinct CDR3 sequences, around 49% seen once. Sequenced sample: blood. The receptors were sampled from a woman aged 55-75 years in good health.

The V and J genes are TRBV4-2 and TRBJ2-7; D is unresolved. Trimming took off 0 bases at V and 6 bases at J, with 9 bases between the two ends. CDR1 and CDR2 (germline): LGHNA, YNFKEQ. The CDR3 runs to 13 residues. The CDR3 DNA sequence: TGTGCCAGCAGCCAAGATGTCGGGTCCGAGCAGTACTTC. It codes for CASSQDVGSEQYF.

This clonotype is a singleton in its sample. The chain joins TRBV6-2 or TRBV6-3 to TRBJ2-7; 11 nucleotides match TRBD1. The J call may not be correct, given that the DNA end is closer to TRBJ2-5. From germline, CDR1 is MNHEY and CDR2 SVGEGT. This CDR3 is 15 amino acids long. CDR3 DNA: TGTGCCAGCAGACCCGGGACAGGGGGGAAGGAGACCCAGTACTTC. The encoded protein is CASRPGTGGKETQYF.

This clonotype appeared a few times. This sequence joins TRBV5-1 and TRBJ2-3; a weak D match, TRBD2 (6 bases). Trimming removed 0 bases at V and 5 bases at J, with 13 bases between. The CDR3 totals 15 residues. CDR1 and CDR2 (germline): SGHRS, YFSETQ. The CDR3 DNA follows: TGCGCCAGCAGCTTGGCCACGGGAGCGGTAGATACGCAGTATTTT. Its protein product is CASSLATGAVDTQYF.

The chain links TRBV5-1 to TRBJ2-2; 10 bases match TRBD2. There are 16 residues in the CDR3. V was clipped by 1 base and J by 8 bases; unmatched bases: 8. Germline-derived CDR1 and CDR2 are SGHRS and YFSETQ. The CDR3 nucleotides read TGCGCCAGCAGCTTGAGGCCTAGCGGGAGCTCGGGGGAGCTGTTTTTT. Amino acid sequence: CASSLRPSGSSGELFF. Full variable domain (rest looked up from reference TRBV5-1 and TRBJ2-2): KAGVTQTPRYLIKTRGQQVTLSCSPISGHRSVSWYQQTPGQGLQFLFEYFSETQRNKGNFPGRFSGRQFSNSRSEMNVSTLELGDSALYLCASSLRPSGSSGELFFGEGSRLTVL.